Following are 8 T cell receptor beta chains from one sample sequenced in a study of shared clonotypes between healthy human individuals. Libraries were prepared by immunoSEQ multiplex PCR; TCRdb keeps only in-frame clonotypes and omits some of them. Here the sample spans a few million clones, over 85% being singletons. The sequencing input was naive CD4+ T cells sorted from blood. The subset was: CD45RA+ positively selected. The receptor source for this set is a man in his late teens or twenties in good health.

V and J are TRBV10-3 and TRBJ2-3; TRBD2 agrees at 11 bases. The CDR3 totals 15 residues. Per germline, CDR1 ENHRY and CDR2 SYGVKD. Trimming took 4 bases from V and 2 from J; bases not matched to a gene: 2. For the CDR3, the DNA is TGTGCCATCAGTGCGGGACTAGCGGACACAGATACGCAGTATTTT. The encoded protein is CAISAGLADTDTQYF.

V usage is TRBV11-2 and J usage is TRBJ2-7; 9 positions match TRBD1. V lost 3 bases to trimming and J lost 12 bases; unmatched junction nucleotides: 9. The CDR3 totals 13 residues. The germline V gene encodes CDR1 SGHAT and CDR2 FQNNGV. The CDR3 sequence is CASSFRDRVGAYF. The CDR3 DNA reads as TGTGCCAGCAGCTTCCGGGACAGGGTGGGGGCGTACTTC.

Comment on this clone: This sample includes further DNA sequences coding for the same CDR3. The genes are TRBV7-9 and TRBJ2-5, with D tentatively TRBD2 (5 bases). There are 14 residues in the CDR3. Germline V gene lookup returns CDR1 SEHNR and CDR2 FQNEAQ (reference sequence). V gave up 5 bases and J gave up 3 bases, with 13 bases separating them. In DNA, the CDR3 is TGTGCCAGCAGCCTGAGGACTCTCAAAGAGACCCAGTACTTC. This gives the protein CASSLRTLKETQYF.

The chain carries TRBV29-1 and TRBJ2-2; TRBD2 is a possible D gene (5 bases). The germline V and J ends were trimmed by 6 bases and 3 bases, with 26 bases remaining between them. This CDR3 is built from 18 residues. Germline loops: CDR1 SQVTM, CDR2 ANQGSEA. The CDR3 DNA reads TGCAGCGTCGCGCGAAGGAGATTTAGGAGGACTCACACCGGGGAGCTGTTTTTT. It codes for CSVARRRFRRTHTGELFF.

The chain has TRBV5-8 and TRBJ1-6; D possibly corresponds to TRBD1 (5 bases). CDR1 and CDR2 from the germline V gene are SGHTS and YDEGEE. Trimming stripped 4 bases from V and 4 bases from J, with 15 bases between. The CDR3 runs to 16 residues. CDR3 nucleotides: TGTGCCAGCAGCGCAGGGCGGGAGTGGTATAATTCACCCCTCCACTTT. It specifies CASSAGREWYNSPLHF.

Concerning this clone: Other nucleotide sequences from this sample produce the same CDR3. The rearrangement uses TRBV9 and TRBJ2-1; the D is unclear. Germline CDR1 reads SGDLS; CDR2 reads YYNGEE. V gave up 0 bases and J gave up 5 bases, with 6 bases separating them. The CDR3 length is 13 residues. The CDR3 DNA is TGTGCCAGCAGCGTAGCCTCAGACAATGAGCAGTTCTTC. Its translation: CASSVASDNEQFF.

The genes are TRBV13 and TRBJ2-2, with D uncertain. Germline lookup yields CDR1 PRHDT and CDR2 FYEKMQ (reference sequence). The CDR3 runs to 17 residues. V was cut by 1 base and J by 0 bases, with 12 bases left in between. The CDR3 nucleotides are TGTGCCAGCAGCTTAGCCCGGCCCGCCGCGAACACCGGGGAGCTGTTTTTT. Translation gives CASSLARPAANTGELFF.

The chain combines TRBV10-3 with TRBJ2-7; D unclear. Per the germline V gene, CDR1 is ENHRY and CDR2 is SYGVKD. The CDR3 runs to 13 residues. Between the trimmed V and J ends, which lost 2 bases and 5 bases, there was a span of 10 bases. In nucleotides, the CDR3 is TGTGCCATCAGTGAGCCAGGACGCAACGAGCAGTACTTC. Translation: CAISEPGRNEQYF.